Below, one TCR beta chain is given with its context. This clone's antigen is unknown. The sample holds no much larger clone one base away, and base qualities are not on file. A MiSeq instrument was used for deep resolution sequencing, which targeted depths ranging from 1 in 1 million up to 1 in 200,000 T cells, with coverage averaging 10x for each clonotype. TCR beta libraries were generated with the immunoSEQ hsTCRB Kit. As for the original processing: The data were analyzed with ImmunoSEQ Analyzer and ImmunoSEQ Data Assistant, and V, D and J gene assignments followed IMGT definitions. Clonality, which ranges from 0 to 1, was calculated by subtracting the normalized Shannon entropy of productive rearrangement frequencies from one. Only overrepresented clonotypes making up at least 0.05% of each patient's repertoire were included in the public clonotype analysis. Thirteen age-matched healthy donor repertoires from immuneACCESS were used as controls for clonality. In its TCRdb copy, this immuneACCESS table keeps in-frame sequences only and misses some clones. Where compared with another copy, unresolved V genes explain less than half of these, and the others have no known cause. V, J and clone size derive from that table, while D and trimming were established from the DNA sequence. The sample profile shows over 65,000 clones; about two thirds of them were found once. 5.7% of the sample rests with the top ten.

This entry comes from a study of cytotoxic CD8 clonotypes in ibrutinib-treated CLL (dated by TCRdb to about 2021). With respect to the entire study: The cohort was composed of ten to eleven relapsed/refractory and approximately 16 treatment-naive patients; IGHV unmutated status was identified in roughly 18 patients. Responses were partial in around 24 patients and complete in 2; after median approximately 67 months follow-up, 14 stayed in remission and roughly twelve progressed. Samples at response were collected after a median of about 13 months of treatment, with a range of roughly 6 to 36 months. On average, each sample yielded roughly 250,000 productive templates and around 98,000 productive rearrangements. Of the approximately 87 participants in the trial, 25 to 30 had longitudinal samples available. Cryopreserved peripheral blood mononuclear cells were obtained before treatment, at response, and at either sustained remission or disease progression. Every sample from remission and from progressive disease was obtained while the patients were still on ibrutinib. Broader findings and caveats from the paper: At ibrutinib response clonality went up, during sustained remission it held steady, and at progression it dropped back toward baseline. At baseline, clonality was higher than in age-matched healthy donors and showed a strong correlation with circulating CD8+ T-cell counts. Public clonotypes were rare and either shrank or stayed stable during treatment, and the rise in clonality at ibrutinib response reflected expansion of private clonotypes. Lymph node repertoires were not examined, and the timing of sampling was not matched between patients in sustained remission and those whose disease progressed.

The label giving this sample's time point can be read as: 12 months on ibrutinib. For TCR beta library preparation, 2 to 2.5 micrograms of genomic DNA were isolated from cryopreserved PBMCs. High-throughput TCR beta sequencing was performed on longitudinal blood samples from CLL patients receiving ibrutinib monotherapy. The patients were enrolled in a single-center, open-label phase 2 trial of ibrutinib monotherapy. CDR1 and CDR2 were assigned from the germline V gene as MDHEN and SYDVKM. At the junction V is shortened by 4 bases and J by 4 bases, with 16 bases in between. From cysteine to phenylalanine, the CDR3 is 15 amino acids long. The entry retains the CDR3 DNA only, 45 bases that are in frame from base 1.

Sequenced here: PBMCs, sampled after 12 months of ibrutinib treatment. The TCR sequence derives from a human donor with chronic lymphocytic leukemia. This chain joins TRBV28 to TRBJ2-5; D gene: possibly TRBD1, on 5 matching bases. In nucleotides, the sequence is TGTGCCAGCAGTTCACCCTCAGGGCGAGGAGAGACCCAGTACTTC. Its protein reads: CASSSPSGRGETQYF.